One sample yielded the 9 T cell receptor beta chains listed below, sequenced in a study of blood T cells in healthy people across ages. Next came a second PCR, run for about 7 to 12 cycles, which used a sample-barcoded 5' primer along with a J-beta primer mix. TCRdb itself ran the 5' RACE reads through MiXCR, one entry per CDR3 protein. The data hold about 680,000 distinct CDR3 sequences, with around 49% observed a single time. Sequencing was done on a sample of blood. These receptors were taken from a woman aged 55-69 years in good health.

The chain carries TRBV7-2 and TRBJ2-7; 12 positions match TRBD2. Germline trimming cut 5 bases from V and 5 bases from J; bases unmatched to any gene: 7. Germline V gives CDR1 SGHTA, CDR2 FQGNSA. This CDR3 comprises 15 residues. The CDR3 spells CASSLWTSGNNEQYF. Here the CDR3 DNA reads TGTGCCAGCAGCCTCTGGACTAGCGGGAACAACGAGCAGTACTTC.

This clonotype was detected only a few times. The chain combines TRBV7-9 with TRBJ2-5; no firm D call. The CDR3 is 14 amino acids. CDR1 and CDR2 from the germline V gene are SEHNR and FQNEAQ (reference sequence). The V gene lost 5 bases and the J gene lost 5 bases, with 15 bases spanning the gap. CDR3 in amino acids: CASSPHPRSETQYF. Here the CDR3 DNA reads TGTGCCAGCAGCCCCCATCCAAGGAGTGAGACCCAGTACTTC.

In its sample, this clonotype was seen a few times. V usage is TRBV4-1 and J usage is TRBJ2-7; 13 bases agree with TRBD2. The CDR3 is made up of 17 amino acids. The germline CDR1 and CDR2 sequences are MGHRA and YSYEKL. Trimming cost V 4 bases and J 0 bases; bases outside gene matches: 6. CDR3 in DNA: TGCGCCAGCAGCCGGGGACTAGCGGGAAAGAGCTCCTACGAGCAGTACTTC. Translating it yields CASSRGLAGKSSYEQYF.

This clonotype was picked up many times. The V call is TRBV7-2, the J call TRBJ2-7, with 7 bases lining up with TRBD2. J was trimmed by 7 bases and V by 1 base; bases with no gene match: 10. Looked up from germline, CDR1 is SGHTA and CDR2 is FQGNSA. The CDR3 loop spans 15 amino acids. CDR3 region: CASSLGQLALAEQYF. CDR3 sequence (DNA): TGTGCCAGCAGCTTAGGACAACTAGCGTTGGCAGAGCAGTACTTC.

The CDR3 loop is CASSARTSGSGELFF. For the CDR3, the DNA is TGTGCCAGCAGCGCTAGGACTAGCGGGTCCGGGGAGCTGTTTTTT. The chain links TRBV9 to TRBJ2-2; 11 bases are a match to TRBD2. This CDR3 is 15 amino acids long. V was pared by 3 bases and J by 6 bases, with 4 bases of the junction left unmatched. Germline CDR1 and CDR2: SGDLS and YYNGEE.

This clonotype was seen just once. The chain combines TRBV28 with TRBJ2-5; 12 nucleotides match TRBD2. The J call may not be correct, given that the DNA end is closer to TRBJ2-7. CDR3 length: 16 residues. Germline values: CDR1 MDHEN, CDR2 SYDVKM. This CDR3 reads CASRGLAGGIPYEQYF. The CDR3 region has the DNA TGTGCCAGCAGGGGGCTAGCGGGAGGGATTCCCTACGAGCAGTACTTC.

The count of this clonotype is one. The CDR3 DNA is TGTGCCAGCAGCAAGAACGAGGACGCAGATACGCAGTATTTT. Protein product: CASSKNEDADTQYF. The V gene is TRBV21-1, the J gene TRBJ2-3. TRBV21-1 is a documented pseudogene. The CDR3 contains 14 residues.

The chain recombines TRBV9 with TRBJ1-5; tentative D call: TRBD1 (5 bases). The V end was cut by 0 bases, the J end by 7 bases, with 14 bases between. Germline loops: CDR1 SGDLS, CDR2 YYNGEE. The CDR3 totals 15 residues. The CDR3 protein is CASSVDGGMGQPQHF. In nucleotides, the CDR3 is TGTGCCAGCAGCGTAGATGGGGGGATGGGGCAGCCCCAGCATTTT.

At least ten counts were recorded for this clonotype. The rearrangement uses TRBV9 and TRBJ2-3, with D possibly TRBD2 on 5 matching bases. The germline gives CDR1 SGDLS, CDR2 YYNGEE. With 0 bases removed from V and 5 bases from J, the gap between germline ends came to 10 bases. The CDR3 has 14 residues. The CDR3: CASSVEVGGDTQYF. Written as DNA, the CDR3 is TGTGCCAGCAGCGTAGAGGTCGGAGGAGATACGCAGTATTTT.